This record covers a single TCR beta chain. The primer mix had 60 Vbeta and 13 Jbeta primers. Clones were sequenced by immunoSEQ multiplex PCR, and TCRdb holds only the in-frame ones, with some missing. The repertoire includes about 220,000 clones, 80% to 85% of them detected once, and roughly 0.75% sits in the top ten. The V gene's germline CDR1 is WSHSY and CDR2 SAAADI. V shed 6 bases and J 2 bases; nucleotides not matched to a gene: 6. This CDR3 has 15 residues. The data belong to a study of cytomegalovirus exposure and HLA in healthy donors. This sequence joins TRBV10-2 and TRBJ2-7, with 11 bases aligning to TRBD2. The receptor comes from a boy aged 2 to 10 in good health and CMV-seronegative. Specimen: PBMCs. CDR3 region: CASRDSGRDPYEQYF. DNA for the CDR3: TGCGCCAGCAGGGATAGCGGGAGGGACCCCTACGAGCAGTACTTC.